These 18 T cell receptor beta chains were all obtained from the same sample, sequenced in a study of OX40 agonist ivuxolimab in advanced cancers. Profiled with immunoSEQ multiplex PCR; TCRdb holds only in-frame clones, not every one. The repertoire holds about 49,000 clones, with about 85% as singletons. Specimen: CD4+ or CD8+ T cells sorted from blood, collected in a trial of the OX40 agonist ivuxolimab. The receptor source for this set is an adult with an advanced solid tumor such as melanoma, head and neck, liver or kidney cancer.

In DNA form, the CDR3 reads TGCAGCGCCGGGGATTTGTCCTACGAGCAGTACTTC. Translating gives CSAGDLSYEQYF. The chain recombines TRBV29-1 with TRBJ2-7; the D gene is possibly TRBD2 (5 bases). V gave up 7 bases and J gave up 1 base, with 11 bases separating them. The CDR3 totals 12 residues. CDR1 and CDR2 from the germline V gene are SQVTM and ANQGSEA.

The chain employs TRBV6-6 and TRBJ1-1; 8 nucleotides match TRBD1. The CDR3 runs 15 residues. From germline, CDR1 is MNHNY and CDR2 SVGAGI (reference sequence). The J segment lost 4 bases and the V segment lost 7 bases, leaving 11 bases of the junction unmatched. CDR3: CASTGQGWGSTEAFF. As DNA, the CDR3 is TGTGCCAGCACCGGACAGGGCTGGGGTAGCACTGAAGCTTTCTTT.

In this sample, this clone turned up a few times. This chain uses TRBV30 with TRBJ1-1; D remains unclear. The V gene's germline CDR1 is GTSNPN and CDR2 SVGIG (reference sequence). CDR3 length equals 11 residues. Deletions cut 5 bases from V and 0 bases from J, with 4 bases between. The CDR3 protein is CAWAMNTEAFF. The CDR3 region has the DNA TGTGCCTGGGCTATGAACACTGAAGCTTTCTTT.

J is TRBJ2-1 and V is TRBV9; D gene unclear. V gave up 3 bases and J gave up 10 bases, with 11 bases separating them. Per germline, CDR1 SGDLS and CDR2 YYNGEE. CDR3 length equals 12 residues. The CDR3 reads CASSETEREQFF. The CDR3 bases are TGTGCCAGCAGCGAAACTGAGAGGGAGCAGTTCTTC.

This rearrangement joins TRBV27 to TRBJ2-1; D may be TRBD2 (7 bases). Germline V CDR1 and CDR2: MNHEY, SMNVEV (reference sequence). The CDR3 contains 13 residues. For the CDR3, the DNA is TGTGCTTGTTGGGGAGGGGGGTACAATGAGCAGTTCTTC. Translation: CACWGGGYNEQFF.

The chain couples TRBV12-5 to TRBJ2-7; the match to TRBD1 covers 10 bases. The CDR3 is 16 residues long. CDR1 and CDR2 from the germline V gene are LGHNT and FRNRAP. V shed 5 bases and J 1 base; nucleotides not matched to a gene: 8. In nucleotides, the CDR3 is TGTGCTAGTGGTACCCCAGGGACAGGGGAATCCTACGAGCAGTACGTC. Protein sequence: CASGTPGTGESYEQYV.

V and J are TRBV7-9 and TRBJ1-4; D uncertain. Germline loops: CDR1 SEHNR, CDR2 FQNEAQ (reference sequence). Trimming pared 2 bases from V and 8 bases from J, leaving 12 bases between. The CDR3 contains 14 residues. The CDR3 spells CASSLLEGAEKLFF. CDR3 bases: TGTGCCAGCAGCTTACTGGAGGGAGCGGAAAAACTGTTTTTT.

The V gene is TRBV6-6, the J gene TRBJ1-5; D unresolved. The V end lost 8 bases, the J end lost 0 bases, and 17 bases lay between the germline ends. CDR3 size: 16 residues. Per germline, CDR1 MNHNY and CDR2 SVGAGI (reference sequence). CDR3 nucleotide sequence: TGTGCCAGCGCCCCGAAGGAGATTAATAGCAATCAGCCCCAGCATTTT. Translating gives CASAPKEINSNQPQHF.

The V call is TRBV7-8, the J call TRBJ2-5, with D unresolved. The J call is in doubt because the DNA end fits TRBJ2-7 better. In germline, CDR1 is SGHVS, CDR2 FQNEAQ. This CDR3 contains 16 residues. The CDR3 spells CASSSPGLRSSYEQYF. CDR3 in DNA: TGTGCCAGCAGCTCACCCGGGCTCCGGAGCTCCTACGAGCAGTACTTC.

The gene calls are TRBV27 and TRBJ1-2, with 7 nucleotides matching TRBD1. Per the germline V gene, CDR1 is MNHEY and CDR2 is SMNVEV (reference sequence). With V trimmed by 0 bases and J by 3 bases, 7 bases remained unmatched. The CDR3 spans 16 residues. The CDR3 DNA follows: TGTGCCAGCAGTTTATCCCGGAGACAGGGCCACTATGGCTACACCTTC. This encodes CASSLSRRQGHYGYTF.

This clone has only a few counts. The chain links TRBV11-2 to TRBJ2-7; possible D gene TRBD2, 5 bases. The V gene lost 2 bases and the J gene lost 4 bases, with 15 bases spanning the gap. This CDR3 is 15 amino acids long. CDR1 and CDR2 (germline): SGHAT, FQNNGV. The CDR3 DNA follows: TGTGCCAGCAGCTTACCCCCGGGGAATGATTACGAGCAGTACGTC. Protein product: CASSLPPGNDYEQYV.

V and J are TRBV2 and TRBJ2-7, with 10 bases matching TRBD1. CDR3 length equals 14 residues. CDR1 is SNHLY and CDR2 is FYNNEI in the germline V gene. The V and J ends lost 6 bases and 6 bases, in that order; junction bases with no gene match: 8. CDR3 sequence: CASRAGTGAGEQYF. CDR3 bases: TGTGCCAGCAGGGCCGGGACAGGGGCAGGCGAGCAGTACTTC.

V is TRBV10-3 and J is TRBJ2-7; 7 nucleotides match TRBD2. After removal of 4 bases from V and 3 bases from J, the junction contained 9 bases not matched to a gene. The CDR3 is made up of 15 amino acids. CDR1 is ENHRY and CDR2 is SYGVKD in the germline V gene. CDR3 DNA: TGTGCCATCAGTGGGGAGGGGACGACCCACTACGAGCAGTACTTC. It codes for CAISGEGTTHYEQYF.

This chain joins TRBV5-6 and TRBJ1-2, with D perhaps TRBD1 (5 bases). In germline, CDR1 is SGHDT, CDR2 YYEEEE. CDR3 length equals 12 residues. With 3 bases removed from V and 3 bases from J, the gap between germline ends came to 6 bases. The CDR3 is CASSSTDYGYTF. CDR3 nucleotides: TGTGCCAGCAGCTCGACAGACTATGGCTACACCTTC.

The rearrangement links TRBV5-4 to TRBJ2-1; 7 bases align to TRBD1. V dropped 5 bases and J dropped 1; count of bases not matched to a gene: 6. Germline CDR1 SGHNT, CDR2 YYREEE (reference sequence). The CDR3 is 15 residues long. The CDR3 DNA is TGTGCCAGCAGACCGCAGGGGGAATCCTACAATGAGCAGTTCTTC. The encoded protein is CASRPQGESYNEQFF.

This clone was recorded only once. The chain couples TRBV9 to TRBJ2-2, with D perhaps matching TRBD1 or TRBD2 (5 bases each). V was pared by 0 bases and J by 6 bases, with 15 bases between. The CDR3 is made up of 16 amino acids. Germline CDR1 and CDR2: SGDLS and YYNGEE. The CDR3 DNA reads TGTGCCAGCAGCGTAGCCGGGGACCAGGGCGCCGGGGAGCTGTTTTTT. Translation gives CASSVAGDQGAGELFF.

V usage is TRBV2 and J usage is TRBJ2-3, with D tentatively TRBD2 (5 bases). The germline V and J ends were trimmed by 5 bases and 2 bases, with 23 bases remaining between them. Looked up from germline, CDR1 is SNHLY and CDR2 is FYNNEI. The CDR3 contains 18 residues. CDR3 sequence (DNA): TGTGCCAGCAGTCGCACAGACCTAGCCGAAAGAGACACAGATACGCAGTATTTT. Translation gives CASSRTDLAERDTDTQYF.

The chain uses TRBV4-1 and TRBJ2-1; the match to TRBD1 covers 7 bases. The length of the CDR3 is 14 residues. Germline assignment: CDR1 MGHRA and CDR2 YSYEKL. The junction had 3 bases not matched to a gene; V was cut back by 1 base and J by 6 bases. CDR3 sequence (DNA): TGCGCCAGCAGCCAAGGGGCAGGGGGCAATGAGCAGTTCTTC. It translates to CASSQGAGGNEQFF.